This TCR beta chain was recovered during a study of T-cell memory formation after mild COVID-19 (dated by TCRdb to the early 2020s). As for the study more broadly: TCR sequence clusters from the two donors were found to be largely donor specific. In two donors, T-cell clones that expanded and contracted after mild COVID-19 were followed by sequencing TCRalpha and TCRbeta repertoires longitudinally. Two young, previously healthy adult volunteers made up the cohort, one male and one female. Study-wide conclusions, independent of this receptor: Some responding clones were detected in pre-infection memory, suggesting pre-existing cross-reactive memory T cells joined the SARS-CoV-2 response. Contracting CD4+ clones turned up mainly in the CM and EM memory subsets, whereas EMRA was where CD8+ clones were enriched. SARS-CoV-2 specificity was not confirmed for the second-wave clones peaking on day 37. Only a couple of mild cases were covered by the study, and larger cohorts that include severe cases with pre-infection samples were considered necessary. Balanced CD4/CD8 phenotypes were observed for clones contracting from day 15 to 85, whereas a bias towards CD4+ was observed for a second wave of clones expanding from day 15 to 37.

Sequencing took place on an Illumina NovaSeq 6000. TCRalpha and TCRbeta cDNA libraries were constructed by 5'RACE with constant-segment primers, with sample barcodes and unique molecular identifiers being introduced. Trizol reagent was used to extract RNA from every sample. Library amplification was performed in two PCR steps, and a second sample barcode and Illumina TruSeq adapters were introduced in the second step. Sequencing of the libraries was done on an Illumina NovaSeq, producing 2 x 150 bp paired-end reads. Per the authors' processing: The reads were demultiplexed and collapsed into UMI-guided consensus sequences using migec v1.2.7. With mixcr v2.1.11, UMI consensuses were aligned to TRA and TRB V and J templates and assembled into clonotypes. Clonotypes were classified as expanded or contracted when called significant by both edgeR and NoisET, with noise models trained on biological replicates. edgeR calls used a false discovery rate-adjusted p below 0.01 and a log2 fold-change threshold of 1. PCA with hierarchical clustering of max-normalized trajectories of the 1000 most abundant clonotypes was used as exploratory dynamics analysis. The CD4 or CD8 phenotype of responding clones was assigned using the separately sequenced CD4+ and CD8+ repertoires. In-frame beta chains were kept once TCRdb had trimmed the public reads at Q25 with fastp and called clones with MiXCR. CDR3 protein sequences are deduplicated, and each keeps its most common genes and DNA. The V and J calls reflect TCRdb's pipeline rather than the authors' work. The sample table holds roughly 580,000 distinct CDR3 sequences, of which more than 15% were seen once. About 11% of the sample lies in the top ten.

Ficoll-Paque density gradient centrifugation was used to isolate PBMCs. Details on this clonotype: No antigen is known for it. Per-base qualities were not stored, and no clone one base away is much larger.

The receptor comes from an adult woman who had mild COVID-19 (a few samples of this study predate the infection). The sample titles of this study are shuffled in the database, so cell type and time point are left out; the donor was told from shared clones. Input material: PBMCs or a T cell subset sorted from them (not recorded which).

The CDR3 reads as follows: CASSPSRRTGDGYTF. The DNA is as follows: TGTGCCAGCAGCCCTAGTAGGCGGACAGGGGACGGCTACACCTTC. The V gene is TRBV7-9 and the J gene is TRBJ1-2; a stretch of 9 junction bases matches TRBD1. The germline V gene (reference sequence) sets CDR1 to SEHNR and CDR2 to FQNEAQ. The CDR3 sequence holds 15 residues, the cysteine and phenylalanine included. The only DNA kept is the CDR3, 45 bases in frame from the first base. Germline trimming amounts to 5 bases on V and 8 bases on J, with 12 as the count of junction bases outside the gene matches. Here the CDR3 is joined to the reference TRBV7-9 and TRBJ1-2 genes, and the full variable domain is: DTGVSQNPRHKITKRGQNVTFRCDPISEHNRLYWYRQTLGQGPEFLTYFQNEAQLEKSRLLSDRFSAERPKGSFSTLEIQRTEQGDSAMYLCASSPSRRTGDGYTFGSGTRLTVV.